Listed below are T cell receptor beta chains from one sample, sequenced in a study of radiotherapy plus CTLA-4 blockade in lung cancer. TCRdb's copy holds only in-frame clones and misses some; the assay was immunoSEQ multiplex PCR. The data contain about 59,000 clones, approximately 65% of them singletons. The source was peripheral blood, collected from a patient treated with radiotherapy plus ipilimumab. These receptors were obtained from a human donor with non-small cell lung cancer whose response to radiotherapy plus ipilimumab could not be evaluated. The CDR3 runs from the conserved cysteine through the conserved F or W. A D gene is named only where the DNA matches it firmly. Only part of the rows carry a size: once, few, many, or a class if the clone is expanded.

V,D,J,size,CDR3,DNA
TRBV19,-,TRBJ1-1,-,CASSDPGTSIKAFF,TGTGCCAGTAGCGATCCCGGGACTTCAATTAAGGCTTTCTTT
TRBV7-4,-,TRBJ1-5,-,CASSAGLRGNQPQHF,TGTGCCAGCAGCGCGGGACTCCGGGGCAATCAGCCCCAGCATTTT
TRBV7-3,-,TRBJ2-1,-,CASSFGGGTGYNEQFF,TGTGCCAGCAGCTTCGGGGGAGGAACGGGCTACAATGAGCAGTTCTTC
TRBV6-5,-,TRBJ1-2,-,CASSYGQHYGYTF,TGTGCCAGCAGTTACGGACAGCACTATGGCTACACCTTC
TRBV6-5,-,TRBJ1-1,few,CASSYVRGGMNTEAFF,TGTGCCAGCAGTTATGTGAGGGGGGGTATGAACACTGAAGCTTTCTTT
TRBV6-1,-,TRBJ1-5,-,CASSEYGGPHQPQHF,TGTGCCAGCAGTGAGTACGGAGGCCCTCATCAGCCCCAGCATTTT
TRBV11-3,-,TRBJ1-1,-,CASSYRVNTEAFF,TGTGCCAGCAGCTACAGGGTTAACACTGAAGCTTTCTTT
TRBV27,TRBD1,TRBJ1-4,-,CATRPGTGGEKLFF,TGTGCCACCAGACCCGGGACAGGGGGTGAAAAACTGTTTTTT
TRBV28,-,TRBJ1-1,-,CASSSPTAYAAGTEAFF,TGTGCCAGCAGTTCCCCTACCGCCTATGCCGCGGGGACTGAAGCTTTCTTT
TRBV5-1,-,TRBJ1-1,-,CASSLVFGDTEAFF,TGCGCCAGCAGCTTGGTTTTCGGGGACACTGAAGCTTTCTTT
TRBV11-2,TRBD2,TRBJ2-7,-,CASRKSGSGSYEQYF,TGTGCCAGCAGAAAGAGCGGGAGTGGCTCCTACGAGCAGTACTTC
TRBV5-6,TRBD2,TRBJ2-3,-,CASRGLRGLLTDTQYF,TGTGCCAGCAGGGGGCTACGGGGACTACTCACAGATACGCAGTATTTT
TRBV7-2,-,TRBJ2-5,-,CASRTTVYGQYF,TGTGCCAGCAGGACGACGGTGTACGGGCAGTACTTC
TRBV2,-,TRBJ2-7,-,CASNTALTYEQYF,TGTGCCAGCAATACAGCTCTTACCTACGAGCAGTACTTC
TRBV6-1,TRBD1,TRBJ1-1,-,CASRETGGWTEAFF,TGTGCCAGCAGGGAGACAGGGGGCTGGACTGAAGCTTTCTTT
TRBV6-5,TRBD1,TRBJ1-1,few,CASSERQGGAEAFF,TGTGCCAGCAGTGAACGACAGGGTGGCGCTGAAGCTTTCTTT
TRBV6-5,TRBD1,TRBJ1-2,few,CASSYSEQGSYGYTF,TGTGCCAGCAGTTACTCAGAACAGGGGTCCTATGGCTACACCTTC
TRBV21-1,-,TRBJ2-7,-,CASSKREEYSYEQYF,TGTGCCAGCAGCAAACGGGAAGAGTACTCCTACGAGCAGTACTTC
TRBV7-2,TRBD2,TRBJ2-7,once,CASSLREGYEQYF,TGTGCCAGCAGCCTGCGGGAGGGCTACGAGCAGTACTTC
TRBV6-5,TRBD1,TRBJ1-2,few,CASSPDRGYGYTF,TGTGCCAGCAGTCCGGACAGGGGATATGGCTACACCTTC
TRBV7-2,-,TRBJ2-1,-,CASSLVAGLYNEQFF,TGTGCCAGCAGCTTAGTGGCGGGACTCTACAATGAGCAGTTCTTC
TRBV4-1,TRBD1,TRBJ2-5,-,CASSRRQGLETQYF,TGCGCCAGCAGCCGGCGACAGGGGCTAGAGACCCAGTACTTC
TRBV2,-,TRBJ1-2,-,CASSLGDGYTF,TGTGCCAGCAGTCTAGGAGATGGCTACACCTTC
TRBV5-1,TRBD1,TRBJ1-1,-,CASSAQGAAEAFF,TGCGCCAGCAGCGCGCAGGGGGCTGCTGAAGCTTTCTTT
TRBV30,TRBD1,TRBJ2-1,-,CAWSGTGGRYNEQFF,TGTGCCTGGAGTGGCACAGGGGGTCGGTACAATGAGCAGTTCTTC
TRBV9,-,TRBJ1-2,few,CASSVGSIPSTNYGYTF,TGTGCCAGCAGCGTAGGGAGTATTCCTTCAACTAACTATGGCTACACCTTC
TRBV5-1,-,TRBJ2-1,-,CASSLGLREKNEQFF,TGCGCCAGCAGCTTAGGACTACGGGAGAAGAATGAGCAGTTCTTC
TRBV30,TRBD1,TRBJ2-4,-,CAWSPGTGGGKNIQYF,TGTGCCTGGAGCCCCGGGACAGGGGGCGGAAAAAACATTCAGTACTTC
TRBV7-9,-,TRBJ2-4,-,CASSLALGVKNIQYF,TGTGCCAGCAGCTTAGCGTTAGGGGTCAAAAACATTCAGTACTTC
TRBV6-1,-,TRBJ1-1,-,CATQKGVENTEAFF,TGTGCCACCCAAAAGGGGGTCGAAAACACTGAAGCTTTCTTT
TRBV4-1,-,TRBJ1-1,-,CASSQEVTGDTEAFF,TGCGCCAGCAGCCAAGAAGTAACCGGGGACACTGAAGCTTTCTTT
TRBV2,TRBD1,TRBJ2-3,-,CASDRVGTDTQYF,TGTGCCAGCGACAGGGTCGGCACAGATACGCAGTATTTT
TRBV15,-,TRBJ1-4,-,CATSSRDKNEKLFF,TGTGCCACCAGCAGCCGGGACAAGAATGAAAAACTGTTTTTT
TRBV5-1,TRBD1,TRBJ2-7,few,CASSFGDRGLYEQYF,TGTGCCAGCAGCTTCGGAGACAGGGGGCTCTACGAGCAGTACTTC
TRBV7-9,-,TRBJ1-5,few,CASSPGTIRNQPQHF,TGTGCCAGCAGCCCTGGGACTATTCGCAATCAGCCCCAGCATTTT
TRBV19,TRBD1,TRBJ2-2,-,CASSIGTRGRGELFF,TGTGCCAGTAGTATAGGCACCAGGGGGCGAGGGGAGCTGTTTTTT
TRBV2,-,TRBJ1-2,-,CASIFSGQGTGYTF,TGTGCCAGCATCTTTAGCGGGCAGGGTACCGGCTACACCTTC
TRBV4-1,-,TRBJ2-2,-,CASSQDWTITGELFF,TGCGCCAGCAGCCAAGACTGGACTATTACCGGGGAGCTGTTTTTT
TRBV6-1,-,TRBJ1-4,few,CASIAEDEKLFF,TGTGCCAGCATCGCGGAGGATGAAAAACTGTTTTTT
TRBV5-1,TRBD1,TRBJ1-1,-,CASSPQTGANTEAFF,TGCGCCAGCAGCCCACAAACAGGGGCGAACACTGAAGCTTTCTTT
TRBV19,-,TRBJ1-1,-,CASSMEAPNTEAFF,TGTGCCAGTAGTATGGAGGCGCCAAACACTGAAGCTTTCTTT
TRBV28,-,TRBJ1-4,-,CASSLLTGGINEKLFF,TGTGCCAGCAGTTTGTTGACAGGTGGAATTAATGAAAAACTGTTTTTT
TRBV6-1,-,TRBJ1-1,few,CASSEIQGRGTEAFF,TGTGCCAGCAGTGAAATACAGGGACGAGGAACTGAAGCTTTCTTT
TRBV19,TRBD2,TRBJ2-2,few,CASSMRSGTDTGELFF,TGTGCCAGTAGTATGAGGAGCGGGACCGATACCGGGGAGCTGTTTTTT
TRBV5-5,-,TRBJ1-5,-,CASSPSYQGSHSNQPQHF,TGTGCCAGCAGCCCATCCTATCAGGGATCACATAGCAATCAGCCCCAGCATTTT
TRBV10-3,TRBD1,TRBJ1-2,few,CAISESTQGAFYGYTF,TGTGCCATCAGTGAGTCGACGCAGGGGGCCTTCTATGGCTACACCTTC
TRBV5-1,TRBD1,TRBJ1-2,-,CASSFSATGQGYTF,TGCGCCAGCAGCTTCTCAGCGACAGGGCAAGGCTACACCTTC
TRBV7-3,TRBD2,TRBJ2-2,-,CASSLTFLAGGPDTGELFF,TGTGCCAGCAGCTTAACGTTTCTAGCGGGAGGGCCCGACACCGGGGAGCTGTTTTTT
TRBV12-1,-,TRBJ2-1,-,CASSFLAGGNEDEQFF,TGTGCCAGCAGCTTTCTAGCGGGGGGAAACGAGGATGAGCAGTTCTTC
TRBV28,-,TRBJ1-2,-,CASSFLGAVYGYTF,TGTGCCAGCAGTTTCTTGGGGGCAGTCTATGGCTACACCTTC
TRBV2,TRBD2,TRBJ2-7,-,CASSGGLVSYGQYF,TGTGCCAGCAGTGGGGGACTAGTCTCCTACGGGCAGTACTTC
TRBV5-1,-,TRBJ2-1,-,CASSSLARLGEQFF,TGCGCCAGCAGCTCCCTGGCAAGACTGGGTGAGCAGTTCTTC
TRBV9,TRBD2,TRBJ2-7,-,CASSERLAREQYF,TGTGCCAGCAGCGAAAGACTAGCGAGGGAGCAGTACTTC
TRBV5-1,TRBD2,TRBJ2-5,-,CASSRISGATSETQYF,TGCGCCAGCAGCCGGATCAGCGGGGCGACGTCGGAGACCCAGTACTTC
TRBV5-4,TRBD2,TRBJ2-5,few,CASSLLAGGGETQYF,TGTGCCAGCAGCTTGCTAGCGGGGGGTGGCGAGACCCAGTACTTC
TRBV6-1,TRBD1,TRBJ2-7,-,CASRAQTGGGYEQYF,TGTGCCAGCAGGGCACAGACAGGGGGCGGCTACGAGCAGTACTTC
TRBV2,-,TRBJ2-3,-,CASSLNGGGNTDTQYF,TGTGCCAGCAGCCTCAATGGGGGAGGCAACACAGATACGCAGTATTTT